The entry below describes one TCR beta chain. The data stem from a study of blood T cell repertoires in COVID-19. About the study: Material from acute and convalescent COVID-19 was sourced from the United States, Italy and Spain. PBMCs, B-cell-depleted T cells, or T cells were the source of the cDNA or gDNA that made up the material.

Per the original data handling: From reference gene primer amplification, estimates of nucleated cell counts were derived. The table came from immunoSEQ multiplex PCR; TCRdb's copy has only in-frame clones and leaves some out. V and J calls and clone size are as listed in that table; D and trimming were resolved from the DNA. The sample contains approximately 150,000 clones, approximately 87% of which appear only once. Germline V gene data show CDR1 as MNHEY and CDR2 as SVGAGI. The CDR3 loop spans 13 amino acids. Trimming removed 4 bases at V and 0 bases at J, with 6 bases between. This clonotype was sampled from a man older than 75 with acute or convalescent COVID-19. Sequenced sample: peripheral blood. The chain recombines TRBV6-5 with TRBJ1-1; D is unclear. In nucleotides, the CDR3 is TGTGCCAGCAGTTTAGTTCTGAACACTGAAGCTTTCTTT. It is translated as CASSLVLNTEAFF.